The 6 T cell receptor beta chains given below trace back to one sample, sequenced in a study of breast tumors, draining lymph nodes, adjacent tissues. TCRdb recomputed calls from the multiplex PCR reads with MiXCR, one row per CDR3 protein. Of approximately 210,000 distinct CDR3 sequences detected, about a third appear once; the ten largest clones hold around 1.5%. Axillary draining lymph nodes of breast cancer patients supplied the node samples. The sequencing sample was made of axillary lymph node tissue. These receptor sequences come from a female donor with breast cancer. Some clones in this sample may be carry-over from other donors' samples.

This chain links TRBV18 with TRBJ2-5; possibly TRBD2 for D (5 bases). Trimming took off 3 bases at V and 5 bases at J, with 16 bases between the two ends. CDR3 size: 15 residues. Per germline, CDR1 KGHSH and CDR2 LQKENI. The CDR3 is CASSPQTGSTETQYF. CDR3 in DNA: TGTGCCAGCTCACCTCAGACGGGATCGACGGAGACCCAGTACTTC.

Concerning this clonotype itself: Since a much larger clone is just one base distant, this may be a read error. The CDR3 end shows no conserved phenylalanine or tryptophan, and so a read error is likely. The chain uses TRBV3-1 and TRBJ2-5; 10 bases match TRBD2. With 4 bases clipped from V and 5 bases from J, the junction kept 7 bases outside the gene matches. Per the germline V gene, CDR1 is LGHDT and CDR2 is YNNKEL (reference sequence). This CDR3 contains 15 residues. The CDR3 protein is CASSLGTSDSETQYL. CDR3 DNA: TGTGCCAGCAGCCTCGGGACTAGCGACAGCGAGACCCAGTACCTC.

This clonotype was seen many times. The V gene is TRBV30, the J gene TRBJ1-6; tentatively, D is TRBD1 (5 bases). Trimming pared 2 bases from V and 11 bases from J, leaving 10 bases between. CDR3 length: 12 residues. Germline V lookup: CDR1 GTSNPN, CDR2 SVGIG (reference sequence). CDR3 sequence (DNA): TGTGCCTGGAGTCCCCAGGGCCCACCCCTCCACTTT. It encodes CAWSPQGPPLHF.

On this clonotype itself: This clone may be a read error of a much larger clone one base away. The chain links TRBV30 to TRBJ2-2; D might be TRBD1 (5 bases). V lost 3 bases and J lost 4, with 9 bases in between. The CDR3 length is 13 residues. CDR1 is GTSNPN and CDR2 is SVGIG in the germline V gene (reference sequence). Written as DNA, the CDR3 is TGTGCCTGGAGGACAGCGTGCACCGGGGAGCTGTTTTTT. Its translation is CAWRTACTGELFF.

Note on this clonotype: A read error may produce the germline difference seen at one junction end. The chain links TRBV7-3 to TRBJ2-5; the D is unclear. There are 13 residues in the CDR3. CDR1 is SGHTA and CDR2 is FQGTGA in the germline V gene. CDR3 nucleotide sequence: TGTGCCAGCAGCTTACGCTACCAGGAGACCCTGTACTTC. Protein product: CASSLRYQETLYF.

This clonotype was found many times. The genes are TRBV6-5 and TRBJ2-1; 8 bases agree with TRBD2. From germline, CDR1 is MNHEY and CDR2 SVGAGI. V was clipped by 4 bases and J by 8 bases; unmatched bases: 7. The CDR3 contains 14 residues. The CDR3 region has the DNA TGTGCCAGCAGTTTAGCGGGATCCCTGTATGAGCAGTTCTTC. Its protein product is CASSLAGSLYEQFF.